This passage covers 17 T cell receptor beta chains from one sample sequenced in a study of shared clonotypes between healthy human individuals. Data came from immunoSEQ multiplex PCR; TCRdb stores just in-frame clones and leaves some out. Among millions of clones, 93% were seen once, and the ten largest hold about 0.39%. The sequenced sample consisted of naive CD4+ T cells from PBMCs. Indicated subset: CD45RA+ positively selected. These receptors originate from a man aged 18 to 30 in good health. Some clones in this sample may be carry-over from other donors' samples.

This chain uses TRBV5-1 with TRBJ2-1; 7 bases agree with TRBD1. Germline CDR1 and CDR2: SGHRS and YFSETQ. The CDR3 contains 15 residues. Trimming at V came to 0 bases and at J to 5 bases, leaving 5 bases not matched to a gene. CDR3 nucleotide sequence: TGCGCCAGCAGCTTGGGACAGGGTGACCACAATGAGCAGTTCTTC. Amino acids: CASSLGQGDHNEQFF. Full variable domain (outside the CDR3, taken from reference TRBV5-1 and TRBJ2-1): KAGVTQTPRYLIKTRGQQVTLSCSPISGHRSVSWYQQTPGQGLQFLFEYFSETQRNKGNFPGRFSGRQFSNSRSEMNVSTLELGDSALYLCASSLGQGDHNEQFFGPGTRLTVL.

DNA for the CDR3: TGTGCCAGCAGCGTAGCTCCTAGCGGGCCCTACGAGCAGTACTTC. As protein: CASSVAPSGPYEQYF. This chain uses TRBV9 with TRBJ2-7, with 8 bases aligning to TRBD2. The CDR3 has 15 amino acids. J gave up 2 bases and V 0 bases, and 4 bases lay outside the gene matches. Germline V gene data show CDR1 as SGDLS and CDR2 as YYNGEE. The full variable domain, with the rest looked up from reference TRBV9 and TRBJ2-7, is DSGVTQTPKHLITATGQRVTLRCSPRSGDLSVYWYQQSLDQGLQFLIQYYNGEERAKGNILERFSAQQFPDLHSELNLSSLELGDSALYFCASSVAPSGPYEQYFGPGTRLTVT.

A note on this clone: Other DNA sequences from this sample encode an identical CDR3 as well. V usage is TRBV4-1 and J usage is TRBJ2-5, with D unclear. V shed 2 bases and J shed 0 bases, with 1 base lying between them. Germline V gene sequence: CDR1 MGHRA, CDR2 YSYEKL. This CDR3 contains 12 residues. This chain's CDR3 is CASSQNQETQYF. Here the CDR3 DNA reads TGCGCCAGCAGCCAAAACCAAGAGACCCAGTACTTC.

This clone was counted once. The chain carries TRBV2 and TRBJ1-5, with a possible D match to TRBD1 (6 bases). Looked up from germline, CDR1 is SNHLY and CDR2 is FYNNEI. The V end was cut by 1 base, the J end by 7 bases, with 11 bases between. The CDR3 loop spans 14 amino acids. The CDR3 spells CASSEVGGRQPQHF. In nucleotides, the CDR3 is TGTGCCAGCAGTGAAGTGGGGGGCAGGCAGCCCCAGCATTTT.

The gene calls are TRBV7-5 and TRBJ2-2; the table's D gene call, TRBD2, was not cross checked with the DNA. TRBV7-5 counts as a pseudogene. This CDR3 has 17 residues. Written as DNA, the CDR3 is TGTGTCAGAAGCCGTCTAGCGGGAGGGCCCGAAGGCCGGGAGCTGTTTTTT. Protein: CVRSRLAGGPEGRELFF.

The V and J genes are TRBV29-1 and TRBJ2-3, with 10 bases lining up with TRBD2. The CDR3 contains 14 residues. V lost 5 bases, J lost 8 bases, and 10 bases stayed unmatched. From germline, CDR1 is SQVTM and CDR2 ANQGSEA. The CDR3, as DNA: TGCAGCGTTACCGCTAGCGGGAGTGATACTACGCAGTATTTT. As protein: CSVTASGSDTTQYF.

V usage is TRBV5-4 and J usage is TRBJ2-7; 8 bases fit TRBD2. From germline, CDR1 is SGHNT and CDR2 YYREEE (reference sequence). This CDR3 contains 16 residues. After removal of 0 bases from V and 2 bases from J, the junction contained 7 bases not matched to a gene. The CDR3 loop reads CASSLAGGANPYEQYF. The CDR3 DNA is TGTGCCAGCAGCTTGGCGGGGGGGGCGAATCCCTACGAGCAGTACTTC.

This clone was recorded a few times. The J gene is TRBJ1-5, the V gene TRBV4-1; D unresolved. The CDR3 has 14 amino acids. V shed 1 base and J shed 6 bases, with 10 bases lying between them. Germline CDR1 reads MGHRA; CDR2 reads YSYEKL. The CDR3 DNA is TGCGCCAGCAGCCAAGGCCCTACCCCTCAGCCCCAGCATTTT. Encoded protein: CASSQGPTPQPQHF.

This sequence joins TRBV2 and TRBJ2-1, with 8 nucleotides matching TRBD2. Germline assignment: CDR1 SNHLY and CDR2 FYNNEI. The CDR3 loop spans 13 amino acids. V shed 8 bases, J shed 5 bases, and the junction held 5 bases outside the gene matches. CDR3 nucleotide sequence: TGTGCCAGCGACGGGAGGGCCAACAATGAGCAGTTCTTC. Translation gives CASDGRANNEQFF.

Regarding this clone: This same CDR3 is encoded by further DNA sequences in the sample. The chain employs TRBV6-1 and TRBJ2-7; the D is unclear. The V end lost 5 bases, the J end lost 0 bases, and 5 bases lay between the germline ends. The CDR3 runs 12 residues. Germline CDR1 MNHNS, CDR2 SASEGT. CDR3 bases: TGTGCCAGCAGTCTGAGCTCCTACGAGCAGTACTTC. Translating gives CASSLSSYEQYF.

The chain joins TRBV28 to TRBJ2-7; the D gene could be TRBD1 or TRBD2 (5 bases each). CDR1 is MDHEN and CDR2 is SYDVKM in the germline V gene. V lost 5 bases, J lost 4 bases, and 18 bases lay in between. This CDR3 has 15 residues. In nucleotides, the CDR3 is TGTGCCAGCAGTCCTTCGCTCGGGACCACTTACGAGCAGTACTTC. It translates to CASSPSLGTTYEQYF.

DNA for the CDR3: TGTGCCAGCAGCTTAGAACTAGCGGGAGTAGAGACCCAGTACTTC. Amino acids: CASSLELAGVETQYF. The rearrangement uses TRBV7-2 and TRBJ2-5; 11 nucleotides line up with TRBD2. Trimming removed 1 base from V and 4 bases from J; junction bases left unmatched: 2. This CDR3 region has 15 residues. CDR1 and CDR2 from the germline V gene are SGHTA and FQGNSA.

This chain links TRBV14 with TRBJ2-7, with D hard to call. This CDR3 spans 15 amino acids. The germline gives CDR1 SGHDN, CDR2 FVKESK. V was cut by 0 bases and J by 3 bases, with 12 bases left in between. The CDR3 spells CASSQDTGRYYEQYF. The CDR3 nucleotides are TGTGCCAGCAGCCAAGATACCGGCAGGTACTACGAGCAGTACTTC. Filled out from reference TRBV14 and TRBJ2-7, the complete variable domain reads EAGVTQFPSHSVIEKGQTVTLRCDPISGHDNLYWYRRVMGKEIKFLLHFVKESKQDESGMPNNRFLAERTGGTYSTLKVQPAELEDSGVYFCASSQDTGRYYEQYFGPGTRLTVT.

The CDR3 here is CASSLSRSSDEAFF. The CDR3 DNA sequence: TGTGCCAGCAGTTTATCAAGATCTTCGGACGAAGCTTTCTTT. The chain has TRBV27 and TRBJ1-1, with unresolved D. Germline CDR1 is MNHEY and CDR2 is SMNVEV (reference sequence). V was trimmed by 0 bases and J by 8 bases, leaving 13 bases between them. The CDR3 sequence is 14 residues long.

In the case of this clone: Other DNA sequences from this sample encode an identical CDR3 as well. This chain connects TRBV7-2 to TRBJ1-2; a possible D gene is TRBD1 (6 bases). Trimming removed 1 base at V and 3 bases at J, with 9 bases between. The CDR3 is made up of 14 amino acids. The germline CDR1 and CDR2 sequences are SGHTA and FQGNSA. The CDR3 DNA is TGTGCCAGCAGCTTAGGGGGGGCGGACTATGGCTACACCTTC. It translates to CASSLGGADYGYTF.

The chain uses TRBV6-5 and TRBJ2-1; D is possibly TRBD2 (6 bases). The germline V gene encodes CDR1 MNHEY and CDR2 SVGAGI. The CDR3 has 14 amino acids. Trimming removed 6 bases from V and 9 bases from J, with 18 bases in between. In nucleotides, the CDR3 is TGTGCCAGCAGCAGGAGCGCTGGGGGGAGTGAGCAGTTCTTC. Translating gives CASSRSAGGSEQFF.

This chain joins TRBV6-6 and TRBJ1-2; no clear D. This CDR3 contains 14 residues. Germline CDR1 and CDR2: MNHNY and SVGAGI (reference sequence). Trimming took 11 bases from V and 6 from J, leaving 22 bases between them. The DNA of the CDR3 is TGTGCCGGCTCCTTGGCAGGCGCGGGTCATGGCTACACCTTC. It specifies CAGSLAGAGHGYTF.